This T cell receptor (beta chain) originates from a study of follicular helper T cells after annual influenza vaccination. Looked up from germline, CDR1 is SGHRS and CDR2 is YFSETQ. The CDR3 contains 19 residues. Trimming removed 1 base from V and 1 base from J, with 23 bases in between. The data were produced by immunoSEQ multiplex PCR, yet TCRdb's version contains in-frame clones alone and is incomplete. Among roughly 10,000 clones listed, roughly 80% were seen once. Sample time point: 2015-2016 season, 7 days after influenza vaccination. V usage is TRBV5-1 and J usage is TRBJ1-1; possibly TRBD1 for D (5 bases). The source was CXCR5- memory CD4+ T cells sorted from blood, collected 7 days after influenza vaccination. This receptor was identified in an adult who received the influenza vaccine. In DNA, the CDR3 is TGCGCCAGCAGCTTGAACTTACCCGAGGGGCCCCGACCGAACACTGAAGCTTTCTTT. Translated: CASSLNLPEGPRPNTEAFF.